This T cell receptor beta chain was captured in a study of OX40 agonist ivuxolimab in advanced cancers. Turning to the study itself: Patients receiving dose escalation had hepatocellular carcinoma, melanoma, renal cell or head and neck cancer. Cohort: 75% to 90% men, mean age about 62, aged about 20 to 90.

Germline V lookup: CDR1 SGHRS, CDR2 YFSETQ. The V gene end was trimmed by 4 bases and the J gene end by 0 bases; junction bases not matched to a gene: 2. The CDR3 length is 14 residues. General observations from the study: Nonresponders, in some cases, also had low normalized T-cell clonal expansion.

This table comes from immunoSEQ multiplex PCR, and its TCRdb copy is limited to in-frame clones, with some not included. The table shows roughly 40,000 clones, with over 80% occurring only once. This clone has only one observation. Its target is unknown. The sample was CD4+ or CD8+ T cells sorted from blood, taken in a trial of the OX40 agonist ivuxolimab. The V call is TRBV5-1, the J call TRBJ2-7, with 9 bases matching TRBD2. This receptor was identified in an adult with an advanced solid tumor such as melanoma, head and neck, liver or kidney cancer. In DNA, the CDR3 is TGCGCCAGCAGCCTTAGCGGGAGCTCCTACGAGCAGTACTTC. Its protein product is CASSLSGSSYEQYF.